The TCR beta chain under discussion was sequenced for a study of cytomegalovirus exposure and HLA in healthy donors. Findings of the study overall: In vitro assays verified that three CMV-associated chains recognized CMV antigens specifically.

Use of 60 Vbeta and 13 Jbeta primers characterized the PCR. Profiled with immunoSEQ multiplex PCR; TCRdb holds only in-frame clones, not every one. The profile shows fewer than 200,000 clones, around 80% of them singletons. Germline CDR1 is LNHDA and CDR2 is SQIVND (reference sequence). CDR3 size: 14 residues. The V and J ends lost 7 bases and 3 bases respectively, with 15 bases between them. On this clone itself: Its antigen is currently unknown.

The sample comprised PBMCs. This receptor was identified in a man aged 30-40 years in good health and CMV-seronegative. This chain connects TRBV19 to TRBJ1-1, with D uncertain. In nucleotides, the CDR3 is TGTGCCAGTAAGGGCATCGGGGAAGACACTGAAGCTTTCTTT. Amino acids: CASKGIGEDTEAFF.